This TCR beta chain came from a study of cytomegalovirus exposure and HLA in healthy donors. Study-level results: The classifier reportedly diagnosed cytomegalovirus status with high sensitivity and specificity. Under in vitro conditions, a few CMV-associated chains were confirmed as specific for CMV antigens.

Regarding this clone: Its target is unknown.

Germline CDR1 reads SNHLY; CDR2 reads FYNNEI. V was clipped by 8 bases and J by 5 bases; unmatched bases: 9. This CDR3 contains 14 residues. Primers for the PCR totalled 60 Vbeta and 13 Jbeta. Assay: immunoSEQ multiplex PCR; the TCRdb copy retains only in-frame clones and omits some. The sample has 150,000 to 200,000 clones; about 79% are singletons. The chain employs TRBV2 and TRBJ2-1; 7 positions match TRBD2. The sequence derives from a man aged 35 to 55 in good health and CMV-seropositive. The sample taken for sequencing was PBMCs. The CDR3, as DNA: TGTGCCAGCGTTAGGGCTAGCGGAGACAATGAGCAGTTCTTC. Its translation is CASVRASGDNEQFF.